These 25 T cell receptor beta chains came from one sample sequenced in a study of blood T cell repertoires in COVID-19. The method was immunoSEQ multiplex PCR; TCRdb's version includes in-frame clones alone and lacks a portion of them. In the table there are approximately 140,000 clones, about 86% of which are singletons. The sequenced sample was peripheral blood. Receptors were obtained from a man between 65 and 79 years old with acute or convalescent COVID-19.

The CDR3: CASSSPSVLGGYTF. CDR3 nucleotide sequence: TGTGCCAGCAGCTCCCCGAGCGTACTCGGTGGCTACACCTTC. This chain links TRBV28 with TRBJ1-2; D is unresolved. V lost 6 bases and J 7 bases, leaving 18 bases between the germline ends. This CDR3 spans 14 amino acids. Per the germline V gene, CDR1 is MDHEN and CDR2 is SYDVKM.

The chain is built from TRBV4-3 and TRBJ2-6; 7 bases are a match to TRBD2. Germline loops: CDR1 LGHNA, CDR2 YSLEER. The CDR3 extends over 16 amino acids. J was trimmed by 4 bases and V by 4 bases; bases with no gene match: 7. The CDR3 region is CASSRAGVSGANVLTF. The CDR3 DNA is TGCGCCAGCAGCCGGGCGGGAGTATCCGGGGCCAACGTCCTGACTTTC.

The sample holds a few counts of this clone. This chain joins TRBV7-2 and TRBJ2-7; 10 bases agree with TRBD2. V lost 1 base to trimming and J lost 6 bases; unmatched junction nucleotides: 6. CDR1 and CDR2 (germline): SGHTA, FQGNSA. This CDR3 has 15 residues. CDR3 loop: CASSLEGTSVAEQYF. DNA of the CDR3: TGTGCCAGCAGCTTAGAGGGGACTAGCGTGGCCGAGCAGTACTTC.

V is TRBV28 and J is TRBJ1-2, with 7 bases aligning to TRBD1. V shed 7 bases, J shed 0 bases, and the junction held 8 bases outside the gene matches. The germline V gene has CDR1 MDHEN and CDR2 SYDVKM. The CDR3 extends over 15 amino acids. CDR3 bases: TGTGCCAGCACCGTTGGGACAGCAACTAACTATGGCTACACCTTC. Amino acids: CASTVGTATNYGYTF.

The chain employs TRBV9 and TRBJ1-1; no clear D gene. Germline V gives CDR1 SGDLS, CDR2 YYNGEE. The length of the CDR3 is 15 residues. The V end was cut by 0 bases, the J end by 6 bases, with 15 bases between. The CDR3 coding sequence is TGTGCCAGCAGCGTAGTAGGGAGGTTTACTGCTGAAGCTTTCTTT. Its translation is CASSVVGRFTAEAFF.

The chain employs TRBV19 and TRBJ1-4; D gene uncertain. The germline V gene encodes CDR1 LNHDA and CDR2 SQIVND (reference sequence). The V end lost 4 bases, the J end lost 0 bases, and 12 bases lay between the germline ends. The CDR3 has 16 amino acids. This CDR3 is CASSTILAATNEKLFF. The CDR3 nucleotides read TGTGCCAGTAGTACGATCTTAGCTGCAACTAATGAAAAACTGTTTTTT.

V and J are TRBV20-1 and TRBJ2-7; 15 bases fit TRBD2. The CDR3 is made up of 17 amino acids. The germline V gene has CDR1 DFQATT and CDR2 SNEGSKA (reference sequence). Trimming took 3 bases from V and 6 from J; bases not matched to a gene: 12. The CDR3 spells CSASSAGTSGRYGEQYF. The CDR3 region has the DNA TGCAGTGCTAGTAGTGCCGGGACTAGCGGGAGGTACGGCGAGCAGTACTTC.

DNA of the CDR3: TGCGCCAGCAGCCAAGACCCGGGAGATCAAGATACGCAGTATTTT. Translated, it gives CASSQDPGDQDTQYF. This chain uses TRBV4-3 with TRBJ2-3; possibly TRBD2 for D (6 bases). Trimming removed 0 bases from V and 5 bases from J, with 12 bases in between. The CDR3 is 15 residues long. In germline, CDR1 is LGHNA, CDR2 YSLEER.

This clone was counted a few times. V is TRBV7-6 and J is TRBJ1-2; D gene unclear. This CDR3 region has 13 residues. The V end lost 5 bases, the J end lost 6 bases, and 13 bases lay between the germline ends. Germline lookup yields CDR1 SGHVS and CDR2 FNYEAQ. The CDR3 DNA reads TGTGCCAGCAGCCCCACTGAGAGGGATGGCTACACCTTC. Translated: CASSPTERDGYTF.

The V and J genes are TRBV4-1 and TRBJ2-7; 8 bases agree with TRBD2. With 0 bases clipped from V and 2 bases from J, the junction kept 6 bases outside the gene matches. Germline values: CDR1 MGHRA, CDR2 YSYEKL. The CDR3 sequence is 16 residues long. CDR3 DNA sequence: TGCGCCAGCAGCCAAGAAAGAGCGGGAGTAACCTACGAGCAGTACTTC. Translating gives CASSQERAGVTYEQYF.

The J gene is TRBJ2-7, the V gene TRBV19, with 7 bases aligning to TRBD2. V dropped 0 bases and J dropped 3; count of bases not matched to a gene: 11. The CDR3 covers 17 residues. Germline V gives CDR1 LNHDA, CDR2 SQIVND (reference sequence). The CDR3, as DNA: TGTGCCAGTAGTATAGAATATGGCGGGGGAGCTGGCTACGAGCAGTACTTC. Its protein product is CASSIEYGGGAGYEQYF. Using reference TRBV19 and TRBJ2-7 for the parts outside the CDR3, the full variable domain is DGGITQSPKYLFRKEGQNVTLSCEQNLNHDAMYWYRQDPGQGLRLIYYSQIVNDFQKGDIAEGYSVSREKKESFPLTVTSAQKNPTAFYLCASSIEYGGGAGYEQYFGPGTRLTVT.

This clone was seen just once. The J gene is TRBJ1-5, the V gene TRBV6-2 or TRBV6-3, with D perhaps matching TRBD1 (5 bases). This CDR3 has 14 residues. Per the germline V gene, CDR1 is MNHEY and CDR2 is SVGEGT. The V end lost 6 bases, the J end lost 5 bases, and 14 bases lay between the germline ends. As DNA, the CDR3 is TGTGCCAGCAGCGATACAGGCCCGTATCAGCCCCAGCATTTT. This encodes CASSDTGPYQPQHF.

The rearrangement joins TRBV20-1 to TRBJ2-5; D may be TRBD2 (6 bases). This CDR3 region has 11 residues. CDR1 DFQATT and CDR2 SNEGSKA come from the germline V gene (reference sequence). CDR3 nucleotides: TGCAGCGGAGGGCCGGGGGAGACCCAGTACTTC. Residues: CSGGPGETQYF.

V usage is TRBV18 and J usage is TRBJ2-5, with D perhaps TRBD1 (6 bases). The CDR3 sequence is 14 residues long. With 3 bases removed from V and 1 base from J, the gap between germline ends came to 9 bases. Per the germline V gene, CDR1 is KGHSH and CDR2 is LQKENI. The CDR3 sequence: CASSPSGVQETQYF. CDR3 coding DNA: TGTGCCAGCTCACCTTCAGGGGTCCAAGAGACCCAGTACTTC.

The chain couples TRBV24-1 to TRBJ2-5, with D perhaps TRBD1 (6 bases). CDR3 length: 15 residues. Trimming removed 5 bases from V and 0 bases from J, with 12 bases in between. From germline, CDR1 is KGHDR and CDR2 SFDVKD. As DNA, the CDR3 is TGTGCCACCAGTGTGGGGGCCCAGTACCAAGAGACCCAGTACTTC. Protein sequence: CATSVGAQYQETQYF.

The chain uses TRBV5-1 and TRBJ2-2; TRBD1 aligns across 8 bases. CDR1 and CDR2 from the germline V gene are SGHRS and YFSETQ. This CDR3 spans 16 amino acids. V gave up 1 base and J gave up 1 base; unmatched junction bases: 3. The CDR3 here is CASSLSGQVNTGELFF. In DNA, the CDR3 is TGCGCCAGCAGCTTGTCGGGACAGGTGAACACCGGGGAGCTGTTTTTT.

CDR3 sequence reads: CASSLAGFGNEQFF. The CDR3 nucleotides are TGTGCCAGCTCACTAGCGGGATTTGGCAATGAGCAGTTCTTC. This sequence joins TRBV18 and TRBJ2-1; 8 positions agree with TRBD2. With 4 bases clipped from V and 6 bases from J, the junction kept 5 bases outside the gene matches. This CDR3 has 14 residues. Germline V gives CDR1 KGHSH, CDR2 LQKENI.

V usage is TRBV5-4 and J usage is TRBJ2-5; 7 positions agree with TRBD2. The CDR3 totals 16 residues. Germline values: CDR1 SGHNT, CDR2 YYREEE (reference sequence). Losses at the gene ends were 0 bases for V and 1 base for J; bases not matched to a gene: 6. DNA of the CDR3: TGTGCCAGCAGCTTGGGGGCGGGAGAGATCCAAGAGACCCAGTACTTC. Its protein is CASSLGAGEIQETQYF.

CDR3 DNA: TGTGCCACCAGTGATCTACGAAGCTATGGCTACACCTTC. Translation gives CATSDLRSYGYTF. This sequence joins TRBV24-1 and TRBJ1-2; D is unresolved. The V and J ends lost 3 bases and 4 bases respectively, with 8 bases between them. There are 13 residues in the CDR3. Germline CDR1 is KGHDR and CDR2 is SFDVKD.

This chain uses TRBV7-9 with TRBJ1-1; 12 bases line up with TRBD1. Germline V gives CDR1 SEHNR, CDR2 FQNEAQ (reference sequence). V shed 5 bases and J 4 bases; nucleotides not matched to a gene: 8. This CDR3 region has 16 residues. In DNA, the CDR3 is TGTGCCAGCAGCGGAGGGGACAGGGGGCATAGCACTGAAGCTTTCTTT. Translated, it gives CASSGGDRGHSTEAFF.

This chain links TRBV29-1 with TRBJ2-7, with 9 positions matching TRBD1. The CDR3 totals 13 residues. V lost 7 bases and J lost 5; bases outside the gene matches: 9. Germline CDR1 SQVTM, CDR2 ANQGSEA. CDR3 protein: CSGAGTGSNEQYF. CDR3 in DNA: TGCAGCGGAGCCGGGACAGGGAGCAACGAGCAGTACTTC.

The chain has TRBV30 and TRBJ2-1; D is perhaps TRBD2 (6 bases). Deletions cut 0 bases from V and 1 base from J, with 16 bases between. From germline, CDR1 is GTSNPN and CDR2 SVGIG (reference sequence). The CDR3 consists of 17 residues. The CDR3 region is CAWSVAGSTLSYNEQFF. The CDR3 bases are TGTGCCTGGAGTGTAGCGGGCAGCACTCTTTCCTACAATGAGCAGTTCTTC.

The chain combines TRBV27 with TRBJ2-1; 13 positions agree with TRBD2. This CDR3 spans 19 amino acids. The germline gives CDR1 MNHEY, CDR2 SMNVEV (reference sequence). V lost 5 bases and J lost 3; bases outside the gene matches: 13. As DNA, the CDR3 is TGTGCCAGCAGTGTAACCACTAGCGGGAGGGCAAACTTCTACAATGAGCAGTTCTTC. It translates to CASSVTTSGRANFYNEQFF.

This chain joins TRBV7-9 and TRBJ1-6; possibly TRBD1 for D (5 bases). The CDR3 is made up of 14 amino acids. V was pared by 9 bases and J by 5 bases, with 14 bases between. Germline V gene data show CDR1 as SEHNR and CDR2 as FQNEAQ (reference sequence). CDR3 sequence reads: CASTGQVNNSPLHF. DNA of the CDR3: TGTGCCAGTACGGGGCAGGTAAATAATTCACCCCTCCACTTT.

The genes are TRBV6-5 and TRBJ1-5, with 10 bases lining up with TRBD1. With V trimmed by 6 bases and J by 3 bases, 5 bases remained unmatched. The length of the CDR3 is 15 residues. Germline V gene data show CDR1 as MNHEY and CDR2 as SVGAGI. The CDR3 DNA is TGTGCCAGCAGCCGGACAGGGGGGTACAATCAGCCCCAGCATTTT. Its translation: CASSRTGGYNQPQHF.